One sample yielded the 27 T cell receptor beta chains listed below, sequenced in a study of blood T cell repertoires in COVID-19. Repertoires were generated with immunoSEQ multiplex PCR, while TCRdb's copy carries only in-frame clones and drops some. In the table there are 200,000 to 250,000 clones, more than 75% of which are singletons. Input material: PBMCs or T cells enriched from blood (not recorded which). These receptors all come from a woman between 45 and 60 years old who had recovered from COVID-19.

The gene calls are TRBV6-5 and TRBJ1-1; D is ambiguous. V was cut by 6 bases and J by 11 bases, with 16 bases left in between. Germline V gene data show CDR1 as MNHEY and CDR2 as SVGAGI. The length of the CDR3 is 12 residues. The CDR3 DNA sequence: TGTGCCAGCAGCAACGGCCGGGGAGTTGCTTTCTTT. This gives the protein CASSNGRGVAFF.

This chain uses TRBV18 with TRBJ2-1; possible D gene TRBD2, 5 bases. CDR3 length: 14 residues. The V end lost 3 bases, the J end lost 6 bases, and 12 bases lay between the germline ends. Germline CDR1 and CDR2: KGHSH and LQKENI. The CDR3, as DNA: TGTGCCAGCTCACCCCTTGGCCGGGGCAATGAGCAGTTCTTC. Amino acids: CASSPLGRGNEQFF.

The chain is built from TRBV5-6 and TRBJ2-5, with TRBD2 identical over 12 bases. The junction had 2 bases not matched to a gene; V was cut back by 4 bases and J by 4 bases. Germline V CDR1 and CDR2: SGHDT, YYEEEE. The CDR3 consists of 14 residues. In DNA form, the CDR3 reads TGTGCCAGCAGCCAGGGACTAGCGGGAGAGACCCAGTACTTC. It codes for CASSQGLAGETQYF.

The V and J genes are TRBV27 and TRBJ2-5; 8 bases are shared with TRBD1. The germline V gene encodes CDR1 MNHEY and CDR2 SMNVEV (reference sequence). Unmatched junction bases numbered 7, after V lost 5 bases and J lost 5 bases. This CDR3 is 14 amino acids long. The CDR3 DNA is TGTGCCAGCAGTCAGGGACAGGACGTGGAGACCCAGTACTTC. It yields the protein CASSQGQDVETQYF.

In the case of this clone: The junction does not match germline at one end; this may be a read error. This rearrangement joins TRBV7-7 to TRBJ2-7; D not resolved. Per the germline V gene, CDR1 is SSHAT and CDR2 is FNYEAQ (reference sequence). This CDR3 is built from 15 residues. CDR3 loop: CASSLAQGETYEQYF. CDR3 sequence (DNA): TGTGCTAGCAGCTTAGCCCAAGGAGAGACCTACGAGCAGTACTTC. Drawing the rest from reference TRBV7-7 and TRBJ2-7, the complete variable domain is GAGVSQSPRYKVTKRGQDVTLRCDPISSHATLYWYQQALGQGPEFLTYFNYEAQPDKSGLPSDRFSAERPEGSISTLTIQRTEQRDSAMYRCASSLAQGETYEQYFGPGTRLTVT.

The rearrangement joins TRBV6-5 to TRBJ2-1, with TRBD1 as a possible D gene (6 bases). CDR1 is MNHEY, CDR2 SVGAGI, per germline. Trimming cost V 8 bases and J 7 bases, with 15 bases left between them. This CDR3 has 13 residues. The CDR3 coding sequence is TGTGCCAGCTTGGGGGCAGTTGAGAATGAGCAGTTCTTC. This codes for CASLGAVENEQFF.

The rearrangement uses TRBV25-1 and TRBJ1-4, with TRBD1 matching over 8 bases. This CDR3 is built from 15 residues. V shed 6 bases and J 5 bases; nucleotides not matched to a gene: 8. Germline CDR1 MGHDK, CDR2 SYGVNS. For the CDR3, the DNA is TGTGCCAGCAGCGCTCAGGGGGCCTCAAATGAAAAACTGTTTTTT. Its translation is CASSAQGASNEKLFF.

The rearrangement uses TRBV28 and TRBJ2-1, with unresolved D. Trimming removed 5 bases at V and 5 bases at J, with 16 bases between. Germline CDR1 is MDHEN and CDR2 is SYDVKM. There are 15 residues in the CDR3. CDR3 DNA: TGTGCCAGCAGTCCACCGCCTTGGCGGAACAATGAGCAGTTCTTC. This sequence encodes CASSPPPWRNNEQFF.

This chain links TRBV15 with TRBJ2-1; D is unresolved. CDR1 and CDR2 from the germline V gene are LNHNV and YYDKDF (reference sequence). The CDR3 has 14 amino acids. V was cut by 0 bases and J by 6 bases, with 9 bases left in between. The CDR3 coding sequence is TGTGCCACCAGCAGAGATGAGGTCCGCAATGAGCAGTTCTTC. Residues: CATSRDEVRNEQFF.

This chain links TRBV6-5 with TRBJ1-2; D perhaps matches TRBD1 (5 bases). The length of the CDR3 is 14 residues. V was clipped by 6 bases and J by 7 bases, with 18 bases between them. Germline V gene data show CDR1 as MNHEY and CDR2 as SVGAGI. CDR3 sequence (DNA): TGTGCCAGCAGCCTAAACCAGGGACTGGGTGGCTACACCTTC. Protein product: CASSLNQGLGGYTF.

The CDR3 coding sequence is TGTGCCAGCAGCCAGAGATCGGGGACCGCGGGATACAATGAGCAGTTCTTC. It encodes CASSQRSGTAGYNEQFF. The chain is built from TRBV3-1 (or the pseudogene TRBV3-2) and TRBJ2-1; tentative D call: TRBD2 (6 bases). There are 17 residues in the CDR3. CDR1 is LGHDT and CDR2 is YNNKEL in the germline V gene (reference sequence). V dropped 3 bases and J dropped 4 bases, with 19 bases sitting between them.

This chain links TRBV12-3 or TRBV12-4 with TRBJ2-5; no clear D gene. V lost 0 bases, J lost 5 bases, and 4 bases lay in between. The CDR3 totals 12 residues. The DNA for the CDR3 is TGTGCCAGCAGTTTAGCCCCGGAGACCCAGTACTTC. Protein product: CASSLAPETQYF.

The rearrangement links TRBV7-9 to TRBJ1-3; D is unclear. V was trimmed by 1 base and J by 4 bases, leaving 8 bases between them. CDR3 length: 14 amino acids. Germline CDR1 and CDR2: SEHNR and FQNEAQ (reference sequence). CDR3 amino acids: CASSLGGSGNTIYF. The CDR3 DNA reads as TGTGCCAGCAGCTTAGGAGGGTCCGGAAACACCATATATTTT.

V and J are TRBV7-2 and TRBJ2-4, with 9 bases identical to TRBD2. The CDR3 has 17 amino acids. J gave up 6 bases and V 4 bases, and 13 bases lay outside the gene matches. The germline gives CDR1 SGHTA, CDR2 FQGNSA. Written as DNA, the CDR3 is TGTGCCAGCAGCTCTATAGCGGGAGTCAATCACCGAAACATTCAGTACTTC. Translation gives CASSSIAGVNHRNIQYF.

CDR3 region: CASSQQAGGIYEQYF. As DNA, the CDR3 is TGCGCCAGCAGCCAACAAGCGGGAGGGATATACGAGCAGTACTTC. This chain uses TRBV5-1 with TRBJ2-7; 10 bases map to TRBD2. The length of the CDR3 is 15 residues. The ends lost 4 bases at V and 4 bases at J; junction bases unmatched: 8. Germline V gene sequence: CDR1 SGHRS, CDR2 YFSETQ. Full variable domain (outside the CDR3, taken from reference TRBV5-1 and TRBJ2-7): KAGVTQTPRYLIKTRGQQVTLSCSPISGHRSVSWYQQTPGQGLQFLFEYFSETQRNKGNFPGRFSGRQFSNSRSEMNVSTLELGDSALYLCASSQQAGGIYEQYFGPGTRLTVT.

This chain connects TRBV29-1 to TRBJ2-7; possibly TRBD2 for D (6 bases). The germline gives CDR1 SQVTM, CDR2 ANQGSEA. Trimming pared 3 bases from V and 0 bases from J, leaving 15 bases between. The CDR3 loop spans 15 amino acids. CDR3 DNA: TGCAGCGTTGAGGTCCCCAGCGGGTCCTCCTACGAGCAGTACTTC. The encoded protein is CSVEVPSGSSYEQYF.

V and J are TRBV7-9 and TRBJ2-7, with D tentatively TRBD1 (6 bases). The CDR3 spans 13 residues. V shed 2 bases and J shed 7 bases, with 12 bases lying between them. From germline, CDR1 is SEHNR and CDR2 FQNEAQ (reference sequence). Written as DNA, the CDR3 is TGTGCCAGCAGCTTACTGGCAGGGGAGGAGCAGTACTTC. The encoded protein is CASSLLAGEEQYF.

DNA for the CDR3: TGTGCCAGCAGCCCATCACGGAGGGAGACCCAGTACTTC. This gives the protein CASSPSRRETQYF. The chain carries TRBV6-5 and TRBJ2-5; possible D gene TRBD2, 5 bases. The V gene lost 6 bases and the J gene lost 5 bases, with 13 bases spanning the gap. From germline, CDR1 is MNHEY and CDR2 SVGAGI. CDR3 size: 13 residues.

CDR3 DNA: TGTGCCAGCAGCTCACAGGGGGGGGCTGAAGCTTTCTTT. This sequence encodes CASSSQGGAEAFF. The V and J genes are TRBV7-9 and TRBJ1-1, with 8 bases fitting TRBD1. V gave up 4 bases and J gave up 6 bases; unmatched junction bases: 4. CDR3 size: 13 residues. The germline gives CDR1 SEHNR, CDR2 FQNEAQ (reference sequence).

This chain connects TRBV29-1 to TRBJ2-7, with 8 bases lining up with TRBD2. This CDR3 has 13 amino acids. Looked up from germline, CDR1 is SQVTM and CDR2 is ANQGSEA. Trimming took 6 bases from V and 7 from J; bases not matched to a gene: 11. Here the CDR3 reads CSVRPGLGGEQYF. The CDR3 bases are TGCAGCGTCCGTCCGGGACTAGGGGGGGAGCAGTACTTC.

The chain has TRBV5-4 and TRBJ1-1; TRBD1 matches 9 bases. The CDR3 extends over 15 amino acids. Germline V gives CDR1 SGHNT, CDR2 YYREEE (reference sequence). Trimming removed 4 bases from V and 3 bases from J; junction bases left unmatched: 7. The CDR3: CASSPGGTGYTEAFF. In DNA form, the CDR3 reads TGTGCCAGCAGCCCGGGAGGGACAGGGTACACTGAAGCTTTCTTT. The full variable domain, completed using reference TRBV5-4 and TRBJ1-1, is ETGVTQSPTHLIKTRGQQVTLRCSSQSGHNTVSWYQQALGQGPQFIFQYYREEENGRGNFPPRFSGLQFPNYSSELNVNALELDDSALYLCASSPGGTGYTEAFFGQGTRLTVV.

The V and J genes are TRBV2 and TRBJ1-2; 9 bases fit TRBD1. This CDR3 has 15 residues. Losses at the gene ends were 2 bases for V and 4 bases for J; bases not matched to a gene: 5. Germline values: CDR1 SNHLY, CDR2 FYNNEI. CDR3 sequence: CASSEFTGGGYGYTF. For the CDR3, the DNA is TGTGCCAGCAGTGAATTTACAGGGGGCGGCTATGGCTACACCTTC.

This sequence joins TRBV14 and TRBJ1-2, with D possibly matching TRBD1 (6 bases). V lost 1 base and J 2 bases, leaving 17 bases between the germline ends. The germline V gene has CDR1 SGHDN and CDR2 FVKESK. CDR3 length: 17 amino acids. The CDR3 spells CASSQGAGAVWNYGYTF. The CDR3 nucleotides read TGTGCCAGCAGCCAAGGGGCAGGGGCTGTATGGAACTATGGCTACACCTTC.

The V gene is TRBV5-1, the J gene TRBJ1-1; the match to TRBD1 covers 7 bases. Germline trimming cut 0 bases from V and 5 bases from J; bases unmatched to any gene: 13. CDR1 is SGHRS and CDR2 is YFSETQ in the germline V gene. CDR3 length: 17 amino acids. The CDR3 bases are TGCGCCAGCAGCTTGGGCCCTATCCGGGACAGAGTGACTGAAGCTTTCTTT. It codes for CASSLGPIRDRVTEAFF. The entire variable domain, with the rest obtained from reference TRBV5-1 and TRBJ1-1, is as follows: KAGVTQTPRYLIKTRGQQVTLSCSPISGHRSVSWYQQTPGQGLQFLFEYFSETQRNKGNFPGRFSGRQFSNSRSEMNVSTLELGDSALYLCASSLGPIRDRVTEAFFGQGTRLTVV.

The J gene is TRBJ1-4, the V gene TRBV5-1, with D perhaps TRBD1 (5 bases). Germline CDR1 reads SGHRS; CDR2 reads YFSETQ. Trimming stripped 0 bases from V and 1 base from J, with 7 bases between. This CDR3 is built from 15 residues. CDR3 DNA sequence: TGCGCCAGCAGCTTGGTGGGGGGAACTAATGAAAAACTGTTTTTT. Translating gives CASSLVGGTNEKLFF. Variable domain in full (rest from reference TRBV5-1 and TRBJ1-4): KAGVTQTPRYLIKTRGQQVTLSCSPISGHRSVSWYQQTPGQGLQFLFEYFSETQRNKGNFPGRFSGRQFSNSRSEMNVSTLELGDSALYLCASSLVGGTNEKLFFGSGTQLSVL.

The chain uses TRBV19 and TRBJ1-4, with D tentatively TRBD1 (5 bases). The CDR3 is 15 residues long. V lost 8 bases and J 0 bases, leaving 13 bases between the germline ends. CDR1 LNHDA and CDR2 SQIVND come from the germline V gene (reference sequence). The DNA for the CDR3 is TGTGCCAGTGGGGGGACCGACGCAACTAATGAAAAACTGTTTTTT. Its protein product is CASGGTDATNEKLFF.

This clone was seen only a few times. The chain joins TRBV10-3 to TRBJ2-1, with unresolved D. CDR1 is ENHRY, CDR2 SYGVKD, per germline. With 3 bases removed from V and 5 bases from J, the gap between germline ends came to 8 bases. This CDR3 comprises 13 residues. The CDR3: CAISEEINNEQFF. CDR3 sequence (DNA): TGTGCCATCAGTGAAGAGATTAACAATGAGCAGTTCTTC.